This TCR beta chain was sequenced for a study of T cell responses to AZD1222 COVID-19 vaccine (dated by TCRdb to about 2021). About the investigation overall: TCR sequencing covered more than 230 trial participants: approximately 200 given two doses of AZD1222 and around 26 given two doses of MenACWY control vaccine. Enrollment into the trials was organized by age into subgroups of 18-55, 56-69 and 70-plus years, and those subgroups contained approximately 160, 26 and 62 TCR-sequenced participants, respectively.

General conclusions and limits of the study: Participants were mostly white British, with more females than males. The authors suggested clonal diversity may have been underestimated. Conclusions about previously exposed vaccinees were limited because only six or seven AZD1222 recipients were SARS-CoV-2 seropositive at baseline. Nearly half of unique spike-specific TCRs reportedly recognized epitopes outside regions mutated in the B.1.351 and B.1.1.7 variants. Because no day 14 peak-response samples were available, repertoires were characterized only after the peak T cell response. In the small 56-69-year group, the increase in depth fell short of significance, most likely because of low power. After two AZD1222 doses, both the breadth and the depth of spike-specific TCRs were significantly higher than at day 0 and than in MenACWY recipients. CD4 TCRs associated with the vaccine covered the entire spike protein, and the dominant responses were in regions 160-218 and 743-854.

The CDR3 runs 17 residues from the cysteine to the phenylalanine. Only the CDR3 DNA is retained, 51 bases long and in frame from the first base. CDR1 and CDR2 (SNHLY, FYNNEI) derive from the germline V gene. V is cut by 4 bases and J by 0 bases, and the space between the germline ends is 18 bases. The CDR3 regions of human TCRbeta chains were analyzed by immunosequencing. As for how the authors treated the data: TCRs in the repertoires were matched against a reference library of SARS-CoV-2-specific TCRs that had been generated with the MIRA antigen-specificity platform. Breadth was defined as the fraction of unique TCRs that were SARS-CoV-2-associated. Depth was defined as the fraction of total T cells that were SARS-CoV-2-associated. Using the MIRA data, every spike-specific TCR was mapped to the spike region that the TCR reacted to and assigned to either a CD4 or a CD8 class. Log10-transformed breadth and depth values were compared by one-way ANOVA with Sidak's multiple comparisons tests. The clones in this table, taken by TCRdb from immuneACCESS, are in-frame only. Not every clone is retained; where verified, under half of the shortfall comes from an unresolved V gene, and the cause of the rest is unknown. That table gives V, J and clone size, and the DNA gave D and trimming. This sample gives about 64,000 clones in total; about four fifths of them show up just once. The leading ten clones occupy over 12% of the sample.

According to the study, the label for this sample's time point signals: about 28 days (+/-7) after the second vaccine dose. AZD1222 recipients with second doses at about 4 weeks or about 12 weeks were pooled, because spike-specific TCR depth and breadth did not differ between schedules. The vaccinee samples were drawn from two UK trials, COV001 and COV002, one of which was a single-blind randomized controlled phase 2/3 trial testing AZD1222 (ChAdOx1 nCoV-19) in healthy adults. Trial participant PBMC samples were collected at day 0 and day 28 after the second dose for TCRbeta chain sequencing. A note on this clone: Its antigen remains unidentified. Base quality data are lacking; no much larger clone is found one base away.

This sequence uses TRBV2 and TRBJ1-1; the D gene is perhaps TRBD1, on 6 matching bases. The sequences come from peripheral blood, collected 28 days after the second AZD1222 dose. This sequence was found in an adult who received the AZD1222 COVID-19 vaccine. The CDR3 region reads CASSVVVGGPLNTEAFF. Read as DNA, the sequence is TGTGCCAGCAGTGTGGTTGTTGGGGGGCCATTGAACACTGAAGCTTTCTTT.